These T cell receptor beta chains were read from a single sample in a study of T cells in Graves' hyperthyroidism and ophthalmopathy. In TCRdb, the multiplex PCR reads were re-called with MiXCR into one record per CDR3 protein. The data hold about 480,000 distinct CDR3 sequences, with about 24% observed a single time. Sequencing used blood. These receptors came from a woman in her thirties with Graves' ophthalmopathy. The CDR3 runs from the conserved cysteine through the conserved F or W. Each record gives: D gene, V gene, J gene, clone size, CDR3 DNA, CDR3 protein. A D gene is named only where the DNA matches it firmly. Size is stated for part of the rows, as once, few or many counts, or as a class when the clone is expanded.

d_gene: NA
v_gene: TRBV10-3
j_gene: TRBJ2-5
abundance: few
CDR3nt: TGTGCCATCAGTGAGCTAGGGGAGACCCAGTACTTC
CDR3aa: CAISELGETQYF

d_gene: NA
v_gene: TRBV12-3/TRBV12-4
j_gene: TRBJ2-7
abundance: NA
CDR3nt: TGTGCCAGCACCCAAAACTACTTAGGGTCCGAGCAGTACTTC
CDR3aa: CASTQNYLGSEQYF

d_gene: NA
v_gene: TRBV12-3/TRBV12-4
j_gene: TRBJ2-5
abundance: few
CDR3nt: TGTGCCAGCACCTTTGGCGGGACCCAGTACTTC
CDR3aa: CASTFGGTQYF

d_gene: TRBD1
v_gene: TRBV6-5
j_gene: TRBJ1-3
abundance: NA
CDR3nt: TGTGCCAGCAGTTACTCGAGACAGGGGAATTCTGGAAACACCATATATTTT
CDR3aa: CASSYSRQGNSGNTIYF

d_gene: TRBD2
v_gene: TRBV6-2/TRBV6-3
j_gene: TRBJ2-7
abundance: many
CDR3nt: TGTGCCAGCAGTCCAACTCCGACTAGCTACTACGAGCAGTACTTC
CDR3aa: CASSPTPTSYYEQYF

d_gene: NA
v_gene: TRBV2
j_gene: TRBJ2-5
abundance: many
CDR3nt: TGTGCCAGCAGTGAGACCAGCCAAGAGACCCAGTACTTC
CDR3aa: CASSETSQETQYF

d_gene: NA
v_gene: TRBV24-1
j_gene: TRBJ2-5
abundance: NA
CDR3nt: TGTGCCACCAGTGATTTGCAAAAACCGGGACGCAAAAAAGAGACCAAGTACTTC
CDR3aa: CATSDLQKPGRKKETKYF

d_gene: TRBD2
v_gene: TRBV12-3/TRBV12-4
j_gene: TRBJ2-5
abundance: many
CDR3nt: TGTGCCAGCAGGGTTAGCGGGGCGAATCAAGAGACCCAGTACTTC
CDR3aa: CASRVSGANQETQYF

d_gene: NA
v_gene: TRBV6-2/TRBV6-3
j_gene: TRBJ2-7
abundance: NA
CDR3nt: TGTGCCAGCAGTACCCTCCGTTCTACAATCACCTACGGGCAGTACTTC
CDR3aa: CASSTLRSTITYGQYF

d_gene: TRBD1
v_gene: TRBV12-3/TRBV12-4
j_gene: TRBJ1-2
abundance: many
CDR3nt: TGTGCCAGCACCACCGGGACAGCGATTTATGGCTACACCTTC
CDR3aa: CASTTGTAIYGYTF

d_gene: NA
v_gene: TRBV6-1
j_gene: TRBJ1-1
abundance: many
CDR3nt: TGTGCCAGCAGTAAAAAGATGAACACTGAAGCTTTCTTT
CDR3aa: CASSKKMNTEAFF

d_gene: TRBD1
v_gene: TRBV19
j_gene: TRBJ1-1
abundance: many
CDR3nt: TGTGCCACCCGGGGACAGGGAGGCCATGAAGCTTTCTTT
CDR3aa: CATRGQGGHEAFF

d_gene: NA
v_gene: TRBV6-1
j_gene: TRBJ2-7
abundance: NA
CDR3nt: TGTGCCAGCAGTGAAGTGGTTGGCATTTTCTACGAGCAGTACTTC
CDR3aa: CASSEVVGIFYEQYF

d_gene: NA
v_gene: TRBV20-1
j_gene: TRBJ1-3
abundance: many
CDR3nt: TGCAGTGCTAGGGACTCAACGGGAAACACCATATATTTT
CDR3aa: CSARDSTGNTIYF

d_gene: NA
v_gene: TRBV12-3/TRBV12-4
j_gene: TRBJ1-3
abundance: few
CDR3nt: TGTGCCAGCAGTTCTCCCTCGGACGGACTCTCTGGAAACACCATATATTTT
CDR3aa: CASSSPSDGLSGNTIYF

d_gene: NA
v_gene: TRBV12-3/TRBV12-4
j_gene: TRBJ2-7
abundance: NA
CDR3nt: TGTGCCAGCAGTTTAAAGGAGGGGCCCTACGAGCAGTACTTC
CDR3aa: CASSLKEGPYEQYF

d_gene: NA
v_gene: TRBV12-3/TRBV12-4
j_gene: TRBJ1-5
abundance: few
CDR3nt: TGTGCCAGCAGGATTCAGTGGAATCAGCCCCAGCATTTT
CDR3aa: CASRIQWNQPQHF

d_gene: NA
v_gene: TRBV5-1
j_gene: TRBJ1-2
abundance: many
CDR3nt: TGCGCCAGCAGCTTGGAGGGCAAGGGGATTCTGAGCTACACCTTC
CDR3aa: CASSLEGKGILSYTF

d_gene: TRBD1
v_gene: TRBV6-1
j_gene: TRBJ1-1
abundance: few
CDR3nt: TGTGCCAGCAGGCGGACAGGGGGTAAGGGCACTGAAGCTTTCTTT
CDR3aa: CASRRTGGKGTEAFF

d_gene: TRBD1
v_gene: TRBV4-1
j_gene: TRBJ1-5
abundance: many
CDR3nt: TGCGCCAGCAGCCAGACCAATCGGACAGGATACAATCAGCCCCAGCATTTT
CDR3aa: CASSQTNRTGYNQPQHF

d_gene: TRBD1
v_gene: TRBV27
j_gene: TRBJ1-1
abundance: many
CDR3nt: TGTGCCACCCACAGGGGGCTAGAAGCTTTCTTT
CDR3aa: CATHRGLEAFF

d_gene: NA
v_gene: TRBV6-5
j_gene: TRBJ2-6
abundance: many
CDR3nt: TGTGCCAGCAGTTACGACGCGACGGTCTCTGGGGCCAACGTCCTGACTTTC
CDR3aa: CASSYDATVSGANVLTF

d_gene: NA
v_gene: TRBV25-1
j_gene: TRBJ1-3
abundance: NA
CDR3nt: TGTGCCAGCAGTGAAGAACGCTCTGGAAACACCATATATTTT
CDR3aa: CASSEERSGNTIYF

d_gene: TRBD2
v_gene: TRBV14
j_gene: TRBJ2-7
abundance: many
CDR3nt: TGTGCCAGCAGCCAAGATCTCGGGGGGGAGCAGTACTTC
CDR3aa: CASSQDLGGEQYF

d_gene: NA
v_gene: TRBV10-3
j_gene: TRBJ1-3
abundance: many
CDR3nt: TGTGCCATCAGCCGAGGACAGCAGGGAAACACCATATATTTT
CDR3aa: CAISRGQQGNTIYF

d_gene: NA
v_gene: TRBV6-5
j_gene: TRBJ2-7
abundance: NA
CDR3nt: TGTGCCAGCAGTTACTTGGGCGGAGCAGGAGAGCAGTACTTC
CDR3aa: CASSYLGGAGEQYF

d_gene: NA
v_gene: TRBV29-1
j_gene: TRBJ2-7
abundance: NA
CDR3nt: TGCAGCGTTGAACAGCCCCAAGGGTACGAGCAGTACTTC
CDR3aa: CSVEQPQGYEQYF